The 20 T cell receptor beta chains given below trace back to one sample, sequenced in a study of T cells in Graves' hyperthyroidism and ophthalmopathy. TCR beta CDR3 regions were amplified from RNA. The HTBI primer set drove a first-round RT-PCR of the TCR CDR3. In TCRdb, the multiplex PCR reads were re-called with MiXCR into one record per CDR3 protein. The table has 330,000 or so distinct CDR3 sequences, approximately 19% seen once; the top ten hold about 35%. Sequenced input: blood. The receptors originated from a man in his forties or fifties with Graves' ophthalmopathy.

This clonotype occurred many times. The rearrangement joins TRBV7-8 to TRBJ1-1; TRBD1 matches 7 bases. CDR1 SGHVS and CDR2 FQNEAQ come from the germline V gene. This CDR3 is built from 14 residues. Trimming removed 0 bases from V and 5 bases from J; junction bases left unmatched: 3. The chain's CDR3 is CASSLAPGGTEAFF. In DNA, the CDR3 is TGTGCCAGCAGCTTAGCGCCAGGGGGGACTGAAGCTTTCTTT.

The V gene is TRBV27, the J gene TRBJ1-2, with D hard to call. V lost 5 bases, J lost 3 bases, and 10 bases lay in between. CDR1 MNHEY and CDR2 SMNVEV come from the germline V gene (reference sequence). The CDR3 contains 13 residues. The CDR3 nucleotides are TGTGCCAGCAGTCAAAATGCAGACTATGGCTACACCTTC. It yields the protein CASSQNADYGYTF.

This clonotype was seen a handful of times. This rearrangement joins TRBV6-1 to TRBJ2-1, with TRBD2 matching over 7 bases. The CDR3 runs to 15 residues. V lost 5 bases, J lost 4 bases, and 8 bases stayed unmatched. Germline assignment: CDR1 MNHNS and CDR2 SASEGT. The CDR3 loop is CASSSGEGGYNEQFF. The DNA for the CDR3 is TGTGCCAGCAGTTCCGGGGAGGGAGGGTACAATGAGCAGTTCTTC.

V is TRBV29-1 and J is TRBJ1-2, with unresolved D. Germline-derived CDR1 and CDR2 are SQVTM and ANQGSEA. V gave up 4 bases and J gave up 6 bases, with 15 bases separating them. This CDR3 spans 13 amino acids. Here the CDR3 reads CSVGGGLVDGYTF. In nucleotides, the CDR3 is TGCAGCGTTGGAGGTGGCTTGGTAGATGGCTACACCTTC.

The V and J genes are TRBV19 and TRBJ2-5; D unresolved. The CDR3 consists of 14 residues. Germline lookup yields CDR1 LNHDA and CDR2 SQIVND (reference sequence). V was shortened by 6 bases and J by 7 bases, with 18 bases between the two germline ends. The CDR3 loop is CASRPQSGSSTQYF. The CDR3 coding sequence is TGTGCCAGTAGACCTCAATCCGGATCCTCGACCCAGTACTTC.

This clonotype was recorded many times. The chain employs TRBV11-2 and TRBJ2-7, with 8 bases identical to TRBD2. The CDR3 runs to 15 residues. V dropped 4 bases and J dropped 2; count of bases not matched to a gene: 7. Per germline, CDR1 SGHAT and CDR2 FQNNGV. In DNA, the CDR3 is TGTGCCAGCAGCTGGGGCGGGAGGTCCGCCTACGAGCAGTACTTC. Its translation: CASSWGGRSAYEQYF. Using reference TRBV11-2 and TRBJ2-7 for the parts outside the CDR3, the full variable domain is EAGVAQSPRYKIIEKRQSVAFWCNPISGHATLYWYQQILGQGPKLLIQFQNNGVVDDSQLPKDRFSAERLKGVDSTLKIQPAKLEDSAVYLCASSWGGRSAYEQYFGPGTRLTVT.

This clonotype appeared many times. The J gene is TRBJ2-3, the V gene TRBV15; TRBD1 might be the D (5 bases). V gave up 0 bases and J gave up 6 bases, with 16 bases separating them. The length of the CDR3 is 16 residues. Germline V gene lookup returns CDR1 LNHNV and CDR2 YYDKDF (reference sequence). This CDR3 reads CATSRDISTARDTQYF. The CDR3 bases are TGTGCCACCAGCAGAGATATTTCGACAGCCCGCGATACGCAGTATTTT.

The gene calls are TRBV14 and TRBJ2-1; 7 positions match TRBD2. The CDR3 length is 13 residues. V gave up 1 base and J gave up 15 bases; unmatched junction bases: 9. Germline V CDR1 and CDR2: SGHDN, FVKESK. DNA for the CDR3: TGTGCCAGCAGCCAAGTCCCCAGCGGGGCTTGGTTCTTC. Protein sequence: CASSQVPSGAWFF.

The chain carries TRBV4-2 and TRBJ2-1; D may be TRBD2 (6 bases). Germline CDR1 LGHNA, CDR2 YNFKEQ. The V end was cut by 1 base, the J end by 4 bases, with 8 bases between. The CDR3 contains 14 residues. The CDR3 spells CASSQVSGYNEQFF. The CDR3 DNA follows: TGTGCCAGCAGCCAAGTTAGCGGATACAATGAGCAGTTCTTC.

The rearrangement joins TRBV11-2 to TRBJ1-1; 8 bases align to TRBD1. The germline gives CDR1 SGHAT, CDR2 FQNNGV. The CDR3 is 17 residues long. After removal of 5 bases from V and 1 base from J, the junction contained 12 bases not matched to a gene. The CDR3 nucleotides are TGTGCCAGCAGCCATGGGACAGGCCGGGGGGCGAACACTGAAGCTTTCTTT. Amino acids: CASSHGTGRGANTEAFF.

The table lists this clonotype with a few counts. This rearrangement joins TRBV27 to TRBJ2-5; no reliable D call. V gave up 4 bases and J gave up 5 bases, with 20 bases separating them. Germline CDR1 MNHEY, CDR2 SMNVEV (reference sequence). The CDR3 sequence is 16 residues long. Here the CDR3 reads CASSSGPGWGWETQYF. The CDR3 bases are TGTGCCAGCAGTTCCGGGCCGGGTTGGGGTTGGGAGACCCAGTACTTC.

The V gene is TRBV7-2, the J gene TRBJ2-2; 7 nucleotides agree with TRBD1. In germline, CDR1 is SGHTA, CDR2 FQGNSA. The V and J ends lost 1 base and 7 bases, in that order; junction bases with no gene match: 6. The CDR3 spans 15 residues. The CDR3 region is CASSLEQGISGELFF. As DNA, the CDR3 is TGTGCCAGCAGCTTAGAACAGGGGATCAGCGGGGAGCTGTTTTTT.

The chain employs TRBV3-1 and TRBJ2-7; 8 bases align to TRBD2. With 0 bases clipped from V and 3 bases from J, the junction kept 19 bases outside the gene matches. In germline, CDR1 is LGHDT, CDR2 YNNKEL (reference sequence). This CDR3 contains 20 residues. CDR3 coding DNA: TGTGCCAGCAGCCAAGACTTCTCGGCATGGCGGGAGGTAATAAGCTACGAGCAGTACTTC. Translating it yields CASSQDFSAWREVISYEQYF.

As for this clonotype: Since a much larger clone is just one base distant, this may be a read error. The chain has TRBV4-2 and TRBJ1-5; 8 bases are a match to TRBD1. Germline V gene sequence: CDR1 LGHNA, CDR2 YNFKEQ. CDR3 length: 14 residues. CDR3 protein: CASSQAGGNQPRHF. In DNA form, the CDR3 reads TGTGCCAGCAGCCAAGCAGGGGGCAATCAGCCCCGGCATTTT.

This chain links TRBV6-1 with TRBJ1-1; 7 bases match TRBD1. CDR3 length equals 13 residues. V was clipped by 5 bases and J by 7 bases; unmatched bases: 7. Germline V CDR1 and CDR2: MNHNS, SASEGT. The CDR3 nucleotides read TGTGCCAGCAGTTCCCAGGGGGAGGGTGAAGCTTTCTTT. Its translation: CASSSQGEGEAFF.

This clonotype was detected many times. The V and J genes are TRBV7-8 and TRBJ2-1; tentatively, D is TRBD2 (5 bases). The V gene's germline CDR1 is SGHVS and CDR2 FQNEAQ. V was pared by 3 bases and J by 4 bases, with 16 bases between. The CDR3 has 16 residues. CDR3 region: CASSLVLLALYNEQFF. The CDR3 DNA follows: TGTGCCAGCAGCTTGGTGCTATTAGCGTTATACAATGAGCAGTTCTTC.

The chain couples TRBV29-1 to TRBJ2-1; 7 bases are a match to TRBD2. After removal of 7 bases from V and 2 bases from J, the junction contained 5 bases not matched to a gene. The CDR3 totals 13 residues. In germline, CDR1 is SQVTM, CDR2 ANQGSEA. The CDR3 DNA follows: TGCAGCGGGAACCTAGCGGCCTACAATGAGCAGTTCTTC. Its translation is CSGNLAAYNEQFF.

This clonotype was detected many times. This sequence joins TRBV2 and TRBJ2-1; D is perhaps TRBD1 (6 bases). V lost 4 bases, J lost 3 bases, and 10 bases lay in between. The CDR3 totals 14 residues. CDR1 is SNHLY, CDR2 FYNNEI, per germline. The CDR3 is CASSASDSYNEQFF. The CDR3 nucleotides are TGTGCCAGCAGTGCCTCGGACAGCTACAATGAGCAGTTCTTC.

The rearrangement uses TRBV4-2 and TRBJ2-7; possibly TRBD2 for D (6 bases). CDR3 length: 15 residues. V was clipped by 0 bases and J by 3 bases, with 12 bases between them. Germline assignment: CDR1 LGHNA and CDR2 YNFKEQ. CDR3 region: CASSQDSGRGYEQYF. CDR3 bases: TGTGCCAGCAGCCAAGATAGCGGCCGGGGCTACGAGCAGTACTTC.

Worth noting for this clonotype: It is likely a read error, because the conserved phenylalanine at the end of the CDR3 is missing. The genes are TRBV6-2 or TRBV6-3 and TRBJ2-7; 11 bases match TRBD2. CDR1 and CDR2 from the germline V gene are MNHEY and SVGEGT. This CDR3 contains 18 residues. J gave up 2 bases and V 0 bases, and 9 bases lay outside the gene matches. CDR3 protein: CASSYSTVSGRGAYEQYS. In DNA, the CDR3 is TGTGCCAGCAGTTACTCGACGGTTAGCGGGAGGGGCGCCTACGAGCAGTACTCC.